The TCR beta chain described here comes from a study of T-cell memory formation after mild COVID-19. TCRdb fed the 5' RACE reads into MiXCR, producing one record per CDR3 protein. The table has approximately 300,000 distinct CDR3 sequences, less than 20% seen once. Germline lookup yields CDR1 SQVTM and CDR2 ANQGSEA. This CDR3 is 13 amino acids long. Trimming took 3 bases from V and 8 from J; bases not matched to a gene: 4. Material for sequencing was PBMCs or a T cell subset sorted from them (not recorded which). This receptor was taken from a man younger than 30 who had mild COVID-19 (a few samples of this study predate the infection). Cell type and time point are not known. The chain links TRBV29-1 to TRBJ1-2; 12 bases line up with TRBD1. The chain's CDR3 is CSVEGTGGDGYTF. The CDR3 DNA is TGCAGCGTTGAGGGGACAGGGGGCGACGGCTACACCTTC. The full variable domain, completed using reference TRBV29-1 and TRBJ1-2, is SAVISQKPSRDICQRGTSLTIQCQVDSQVTMMFWYRQQPGQSLTLIATANQGSEATYESGFVIDKFPISRPNLTFSTLTVSNMSPEDSSIYLCSVEGTGGDGYTFGSGTRLTVV.